This T cell receptor beta chain derives from a study of blood T cell repertoires in COVID-19. The length of the CDR3 is 15 residues. In germline, CDR1 is LGHNT, CDR2 FRNRAP. Trimming took off 1 base at V and 4 bases at J, with 10 bases between the two ends. Produced via immunoSEQ multiplex PCR; TCRdb's table is partial and in-frame only. Of 330,000 or so clones in the sample, 88% are singletons; the top ten hold under 6%. The rearrangement links TRBV12-5 to TRBJ2-2, with no clear D. Material for sequencing was PBMCs or T cells enriched from blood (not recorded which). This TCR was sampled from a man aged 25 to 45 who had recovered from COVID-19. CDR3 nucleotide sequence: TGTGCTAGTGGTTTGGGGAGCGAAGGCACCGGGGAGCTGTTTTTT. Residues: CASGLGSEGTGELFF.